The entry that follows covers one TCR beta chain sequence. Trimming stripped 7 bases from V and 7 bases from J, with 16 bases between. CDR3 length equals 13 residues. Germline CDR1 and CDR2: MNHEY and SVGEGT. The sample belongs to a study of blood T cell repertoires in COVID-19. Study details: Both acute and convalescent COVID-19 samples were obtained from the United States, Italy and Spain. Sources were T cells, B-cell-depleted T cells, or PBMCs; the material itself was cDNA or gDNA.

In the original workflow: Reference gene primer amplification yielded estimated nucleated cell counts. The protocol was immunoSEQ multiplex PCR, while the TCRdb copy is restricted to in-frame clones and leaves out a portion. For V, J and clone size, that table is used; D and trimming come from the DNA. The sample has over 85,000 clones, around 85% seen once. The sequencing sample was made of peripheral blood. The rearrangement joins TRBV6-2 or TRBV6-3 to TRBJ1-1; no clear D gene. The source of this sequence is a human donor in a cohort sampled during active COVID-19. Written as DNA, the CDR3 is TGTGCCAGCACCCCCGGCTTTGCGGTTGAAGCTTTCTTT. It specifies CASTPGFAVEAFF.